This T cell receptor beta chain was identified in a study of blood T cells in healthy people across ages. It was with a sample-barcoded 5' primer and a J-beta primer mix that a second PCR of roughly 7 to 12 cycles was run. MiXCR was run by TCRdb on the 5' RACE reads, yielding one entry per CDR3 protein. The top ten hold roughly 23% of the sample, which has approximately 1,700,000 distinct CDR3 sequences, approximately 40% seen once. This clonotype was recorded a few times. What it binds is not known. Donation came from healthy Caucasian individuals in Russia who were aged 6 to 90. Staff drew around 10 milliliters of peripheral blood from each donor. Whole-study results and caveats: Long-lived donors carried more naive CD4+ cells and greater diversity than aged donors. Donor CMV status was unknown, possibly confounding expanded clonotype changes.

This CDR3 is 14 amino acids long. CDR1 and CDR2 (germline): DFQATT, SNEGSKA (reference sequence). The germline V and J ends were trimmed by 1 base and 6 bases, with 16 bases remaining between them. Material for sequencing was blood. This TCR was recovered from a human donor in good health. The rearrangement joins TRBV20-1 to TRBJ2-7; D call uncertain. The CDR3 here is CSARVFVPTPEQYF. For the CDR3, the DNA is TGCAGTGCTAGAGTCTTTGTTCCCACCCCCGAGCAGTACTTC.